Following are 4 T cell receptor beta chains from one sample sequenced in a study of blood T cell repertoires in COVID-19. The data were produced by immunoSEQ multiplex PCR, yet TCRdb's version contains in-frame clones alone and is incomplete. The sample contains around 390,000 clones, around 87% of which appear only once. Sample: PBMCs or T cells enriched from blood (not recorded which). These receptors were collected from a woman aged 45 to 65 who had recovered from COVID-19.

The chain links TRBV3-1 (or the pseudogene TRBV3-2) to TRBJ1-2; 9 bases match TRBD1. The CDR3 extends over 13 amino acids. V was pared by 4 bases and J by 5 bases, with 2 bases of the junction left unmatched. Germline V gene lookup returns CDR1 LGHDT and CDR2 YNNKEL (reference sequence). CDR3 nucleotides: TGTGCCAGCAGCCCAGGACAGGGGTATGGCTACACCTTC. Its protein product is CASSPGQGYGYTF.

The chain couples TRBV5-5 to TRBJ2-7, with 10 bases lining up with TRBD1. CDR3 length: 14 residues. V dropped 5 bases and J dropped 2; count of bases not matched to a gene: 4. CDR1 and CDR2 (germline): SGHKS, YYEKEE (reference sequence). This chain's CDR3 is CASRRTGGAYEQYF. The CDR3 DNA reads as TGTGCCAGCAGGCGGACAGGGGGAGCCTACGAGCAGTACTTC. The full variable domain, with the rest looked up from reference TRBV5-5 and TRBJ2-7, is DAGVTQSPTHLIKTRGQQVTLRCSPISGHKSVSWYQQVLGQGPQFIFQYYEKEERGRGNFPDRFSARQFPNYSSELNVNALLLGDSALYLCASRRTGGAYEQYFGPGTRLTVT.

V usage is TRBV28 and J usage is TRBJ1-5; weak D call: TRBD1 (5 bases). The germline V gene encodes CDR1 MDHEN and CDR2 SYDVKM. The CDR3 extends over 16 amino acids. Trimming shortened V by 6 bases and J by 4 bases, and 19 bases separated the two germline ends. DNA of the CDR3: TGTGCCAGCAGCCCGCGGGGGGGGTACCGGAATCAGCCCCAGCATTTT. Its translation: CASSPRGGYRNQPQHF.

This chain joins TRBV30 and TRBJ2-1; TRBD2 is a possible D gene (5 bases). From germline, CDR1 is GTSNPN and CDR2 SVGIG (reference sequence). The length of the CDR3 is 12 residues. V lost 1 base and J lost 8, with 9 bases in between. The CDR3 reads CAWSAIGDEQFF. The CDR3 coding sequence is TGTGCCTGGAGTGCTATCGGGGATGAGCAGTTCTTC.